The 20 T cell receptor beta chains below all came from one sample that was sequenced in a study of CD8 T cells in Susac syndrome. cDNA came from about 0.46 to 1 ug RNA primed by random hexamers. TCRdb called the immunoSEQ multiplex PCR reads again in MiXCR, with one record for every CDR3 protein. The table records a few hundred thousand distinct CDR3 sequences, approximately 95% of them present only once. The material sequenced was CD4+ T cells from PBMCs. The receptors shown here come from a human donor with multiple sclerosis.

This chain joins TRBV28 and TRBJ2-7; unclear D gene. V gave up 7 bases and J gave up 2 bases, with 12 bases separating them. The CDR3 sequence is 13 residues long. CDR1 is MDHEN and CDR2 is SYDVKM in the germline V gene. The CDR3 DNA is TGTGCCAGCACCCTCAGCGCAACCTACGAGCAGTACTTC. This encodes CASTLSATYEQYF.

This sequence joins TRBV24-1 and TRBJ2-1; TRBD1 matches at 8 bases. Losses at the gene ends were 4 bases for V and 7 bases for J; bases not matched to a gene: 8. This CDR3 spans 15 amino acids. Per the germline V gene, CDR1 is KGHDR and CDR2 is SFDVKD. DNA of the CDR3: TGTGCCACCAGTGAATCAGGACAGGGTGCAAATGAGCAGTTCTTC. Its protein product is CATSESGQGANEQFF.

This clonotype is a singleton in its sample. CDR3 protein: CASSLTSLDTQYF. CDR3 nucleotide sequence: TGTGCCAGCAGCTTGACTAGTCTGGATACGCAGTATTTT. The chain is built from TRBV12-3 or TRBV12-4 and TRBJ2-3, with a tentative D call TRBD2 (6 bases). The CDR3 spans 13 residues. The germline V and J ends were trimmed by 6 bases and 6 bases, with 13 bases remaining between them.

The chain's CDR3 is CSARGAGTSGVVSYEQYF. The CDR3 DNA follows: TGCAGTGCTAGGGGGGCCGGGACTAGCGGGGTAGTCTCCTACGAGCAGTACTTC. V and J are TRBV20-1 and TRBJ2-7; TRBD2 matches 13 bases. The CDR3 runs 18 residues. The V segment lost 3 bases and the J segment 0 bases; nucleotides outside the gene matches: 11. Germline V gives CDR1 DFQATT, CDR2 SNEGSKA (reference sequence).

The chain couples TRBV7-2 to TRBJ2-1, with a weak D call TRBD2 (5 bases). V was shortened by 3 bases and J by 8 bases, with 14 bases between the two germline ends. CDR3 length: 14 residues. Germline CDR1 reads SGHTA; CDR2 reads FQGNSA. The CDR3 DNA follows: TGTGCCAGCAGCTTTACCGGGGTCGGGGATGAGCAGTTCTTC. Translation gives CASSFTGVGDEQFF.

The chain carries TRBV7-2 and TRBJ2-5; 10 nucleotides line up with TRBD2. Unmatched junction bases numbered 1, after V lost 3 bases and J lost 3 bases. The CDR3 loop spans 14 amino acids. Per the germline V gene, CDR1 is SGHTA and CDR2 is FQGNSA. Here the CDR3 reads CASSFGLAEETQYF. For the CDR3, the DNA is TGTGCCAGCAGCTTCGGACTAGCGGAAGAGACCCAGTACTTC.

This rearrangement joins TRBV20-1 to TRBJ2-3, with a possible D match to TRBD1 (5 bases). The CDR3 extends over 17 amino acids. CDR1 and CDR2 from the germline V gene are DFQATT and SNEGSKA (reference sequence). Trimming pared 2 bases from V and 1 base from J, leaving 19 bases between. CDR3 bases: TGCAGTGCTAGACAGGAAAGGGGAAAGGTCGGCACAGATACGCAGTATTTT. Translating it yields CSARQERGKVGTDTQYF.

This clonotype was counted a few times. Here the CDR3 DNA reads TGTGCCAGCAGTTTACTCACAGATACGCAGTATTTT. Amino acid sequence: CASSLLTDTQYF. V usage is TRBV28 and J usage is TRBJ2-3; D is uncertain. CDR1 is MDHEN and CDR2 is SYDVKM in the germline V gene. This CDR3 region has 12 residues. With 2 bases removed from V and 2 bases from J, the gap between germline ends came to 2 bases.

Only one count was recorded for this clonotype. The gene calls are TRBV5-1 and TRBJ1-1, with 9 bases aligning to TRBD1. This CDR3 has 13 amino acids. The V gene's germline CDR1 is SGHRS and CDR2 YFSETQ. The V and J ends lost 8 bases and 1 base, in that order; junction bases with no gene match: 3. CDR3 nucleotide sequence: TGCGCCAGTGGACAGGGGCGGAACACTGAAGCTTTCTTT. Amino acid sequence: CASGQGRNTEAFF.

CDR3 sequence (DNA): TGTGCCAGCAGCTATACAGTTAGCAATCAGCCCCAGCATTTT. Its translation: CASSYTVSNQPQHF. The rearrangement links TRBV28 to TRBJ1-5; no reliable D call. CDR1 and CDR2 (germline): MDHEN, SYDVKM. CDR3 size: 14 residues. Trimming took off 6 bases at V and 0 bases at J, with 9 bases between the two ends.

The CDR3: CASSQDLSGTFTDTQYF. The CDR3 bases are TGTGCCAGCAGCCAAGATCTCAGCGGGACATTCACTGATACGCAGTATTTT. The rearrangement joins TRBV3-1 to TRBJ2-3, with D perhaps TRBD2 (7 bases). This CDR3 has 17 residues. Trimming pared 0 bases from V and 6 bases from J, leaving 19 bases between. From germline, CDR1 is LGHDT and CDR2 YNNKEL (reference sequence).

This clonotype was found once. The chain is built from TRBV20-1 and TRBJ2-7; TRBD1 matches at 7 bases. Germline V gene sequence: CDR1 DFQATT, CDR2 SNEGSKA (reference sequence). Trimming cost V 4 bases and J 3 bases; bases outside gene matches: 3. The CDR3 is 12 residues long. The CDR3 bases are TGCAGTGCTACAGACAGGGACTACGAGCAGTACTTC. It codes for CSATDRDYEQYF.

The V and J genes are TRBV20-1 and TRBJ1-1, with a possible D match to TRBD1 (5 bases). Trimming removed 6 bases from V and 4 bases from J, with 18 bases in between. Germline CDR1 reads DFQATT; CDR2 reads SNEGSKA (reference sequence). The CDR3 totals 14 residues. CDR3 residues: CSAENTEGSTEAFF. Here the CDR3 DNA reads TGCAGTGCGGAGAACACGGAGGGGAGCACTGAAGCTTTCTTT.

The chain joins TRBV9 to TRBJ1-3, with TRBD1 identical over 10 bases. From germline, CDR1 is SGDLS and CDR2 YYNGEE. The CDR3 spans 16 residues. The junction had 4 bases not matched to a gene; V was cut back by 2 bases and J by 2 bases. The CDR3 DNA reads TGTGCCAGCAGCGTCGGACAGGGGGTAGCTGGAAACACCATATATTTT. It yields the protein CASSVGQGVAGNTIYF.

The chain couples TRBV3-1 to TRBJ1-5; D uncertain. The CDR3 has 14 residues. V lost 2 bases to trimming and J lost 3 bases, with 8 bases between them. Germline V gene sequence: CDR1 LGHDT, CDR2 YNNKEL (reference sequence). CDR3 sequence: CASSQSVLNQPQHF. The CDR3 DNA reads as TGTGCCAGCAGCCAAAGTGTCCTCAATCAGCCCCAGCATTTT. The whole variable domain, filled in from reference TRBV3-1 and TRBJ1-5, reads DTAVSQTPKYLVTQMGNDKSIKCEQNLGHDTMYWYKQDSKKFLKIMFSYNNKELIINETVPNRFSPKSPDKAHLNLHINSLELGDSAVYFCASSQSVLNQPQHFGDGTRLSIL.

The chain couples TRBV25-1 to TRBJ2-1; D not resolved. The length of the CDR3 is 13 residues. V was trimmed by 1 base and J by 4 bases, leaving 5 bases between them. In germline, CDR1 is MGHDK, CDR2 SYGVNS. CDR3 amino acids: CASSELGYNEQFF. The CDR3 nucleotides read TGTGCCAGCAGTGAATTGGGGTACAATGAGCAGTTCTTC.

The rearrangement uses TRBV29-1 and TRBJ2-1; TRBD2 matches 11 bases. The CDR3 runs to 13 residues. Trimming cost V 8 bases and J 2 bases; bases outside gene matches: 2. CDR1 is SQVTM, CDR2 ANQGSEA, per germline. CDR3 amino acids: CSISGRAYNEQFF. The CDR3 DNA follows: TGCAGCATTAGCGGGAGGGCCTACAATGAGCAGTTCTTC.

This clonotype was counted a single time. This sequence joins TRBV28 and TRBJ1-2; 8 nucleotides align to TRBD1. This CDR3 has 13 amino acids. The J segment lost 4 bases and the V segment lost 6 bases, leaving 4 bases of the junction unmatched. The germline gives CDR1 MDHEN, CDR2 SYDVKM. The chain's CDR3 is CASRRTGFYGYTF. The CDR3 region has the DNA TGTGCCAGCAGAAGGACAGGGTTCTATGGCTACACCTTC.

The chain joins TRBV11-2 to TRBJ2-7; 7 positions agree with TRBD1. The CDR3 totals 17 residues. The V gene's germline CDR1 is SGHAT and CDR2 FQNNGV. Losses at the gene ends were 1 base for V and 0 bases for J; bases not matched to a gene: 9. CDR3 region: CASSLARGGPISYEQYF. Written as DNA, the CDR3 is TGTGCCAGCAGCTTAGCCCGAGGGGGCCCGATCTCCTACGAGCAGTACTTC.

The rearrangement uses TRBV2 and TRBJ1-1, with D maybe TRBD1 (5 bases). This CDR3 is 14 amino acids long. From germline, CDR1 is SNHLY and CDR2 FYNNEI. Trimming removed 6 bases from V and 6 bases from J, with 17 bases in between. This CDR3 is CASRVGQGISEAFF. CDR3 DNA sequence: TGTGCCAGCAGGGTGGGGCAGGGAATTTCTGAAGCTTTCTTT.